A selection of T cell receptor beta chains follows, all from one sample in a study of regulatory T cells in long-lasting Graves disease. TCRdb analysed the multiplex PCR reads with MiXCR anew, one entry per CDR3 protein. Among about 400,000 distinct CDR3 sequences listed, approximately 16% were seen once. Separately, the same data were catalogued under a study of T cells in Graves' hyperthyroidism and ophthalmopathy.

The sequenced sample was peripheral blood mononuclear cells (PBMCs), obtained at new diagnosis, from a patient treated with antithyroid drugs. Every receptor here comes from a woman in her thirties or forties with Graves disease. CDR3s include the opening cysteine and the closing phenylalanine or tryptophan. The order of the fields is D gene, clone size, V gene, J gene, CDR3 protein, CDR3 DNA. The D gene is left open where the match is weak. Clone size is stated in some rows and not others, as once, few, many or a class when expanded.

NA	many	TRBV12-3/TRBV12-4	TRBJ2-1	CASSIKGTPYDNEQFF	TGTGCCAGCAGCATCAAGGGGACTCCTTACGACAATGAGCAGTTCTTC
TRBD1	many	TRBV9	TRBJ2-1	CASSVFGTGSEEQFF	TGTGCCAGCAGCGTTTTTGGGACAGGGTCGGAAGAGCAGTTCTTC
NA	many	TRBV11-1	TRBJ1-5	CASSSVTFGRSNQPQHF	TGTGCCAGCAGCTCTGTCACCTTCGGACGGTCAAATCAGCCCCAGCATTTT
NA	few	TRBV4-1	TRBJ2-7	CASSQVWEPPGSYEQYF	TGCGCCAGCAGCCAAGTATGGGAGCCCCCTGGGTCCTACGAGCAGTACTTC
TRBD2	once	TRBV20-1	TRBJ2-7	CSAPSGRGPYEQYF	TGCAGTGCCCCAAGCGGGAGAGGCCCCTACGAGCAGTACTTC
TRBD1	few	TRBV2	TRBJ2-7	CASSQFPGTGEDEQYF	TGTGCCAGCAGTCAGTTTCCCGGGACAGGGGAAGACGAGCAGTACTTC
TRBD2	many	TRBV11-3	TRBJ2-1	CASSLNQGGRYDEQFF	TGTGCCAGCAGCTTAAATCAGGGCGGGAGGTACGATGAGCAGTTCTTC
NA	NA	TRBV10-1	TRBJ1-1	CASSEIDKNTEAFF	TGCGCCAGCAGTGAGATTGACAAGAACACTGAAGCTTTCTTT
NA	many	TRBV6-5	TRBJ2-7	CASSYEQGNYEQYF	TGTGCCAGCAGTTACGAGCAGGGAAACTACGAGCAGTACTTC
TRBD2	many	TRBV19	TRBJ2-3	CASSLTSVRPDTQYF	TGTGCCAGTAGTTTGACTAGCGTGCGACCAGATACGCAGTATTTT
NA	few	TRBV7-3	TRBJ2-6	CASSPQGAGANVLTF	TGTGCCAGCAGTCCACAGGGCGCTGGGGCCAACGTCCTGACTTTC
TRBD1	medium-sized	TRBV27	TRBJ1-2	CASSPTGSKGYTF	TGTGCCAGCAGTCCGACAGGGTCGAAAGGCTACACCTTC
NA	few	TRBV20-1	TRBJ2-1	CSARERSSYNEQFF	TGCAGTGCTAGGGAGCGGAGCTCCTACAATGAGCAGTTCTTC
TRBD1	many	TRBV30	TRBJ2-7	CAWSGPATGVSYEQYF	TGTGCCTGGAGTGGCCCAGCGACAGGGGTTTCGTACGAGCAGTACTTC
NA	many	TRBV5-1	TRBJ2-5	CASSLVAQGQETQYF	TGCGCCAGCAGCTTGGTAGCGCAGGGACAAGAGACCCAGTACTTC
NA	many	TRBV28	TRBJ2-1	CASRVGRISSYNEQFF	TGTGCCAGCAGGGTTGGGCGGATAAGCTCCTACAATGAGCAGTTCTTC
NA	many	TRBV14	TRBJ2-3	CASSPTRMDTQYF	TGTGCCAGCAGCCCGACTCGGATGGATACGCAGTATTTT
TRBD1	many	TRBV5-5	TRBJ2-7	CASRFGQGRTYEQYF	TGTGCCAGCAGGTTTGGACAGGGGCGTACCTACGAGCAGTACTTC
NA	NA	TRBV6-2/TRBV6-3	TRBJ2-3	CASRLGVRTDTQYF	TGTGCCAGCAGATTGGGGGTACGCACAGATACGCAGTATTTT
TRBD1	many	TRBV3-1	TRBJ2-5	CASSQTRTGGKETQYF	TGTGCCAGCAGCCAAACCCGGACAGGGGGGAAAGAGACCCAGTACTTC
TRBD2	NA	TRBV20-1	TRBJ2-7	CSARNLLAGSYEQYF	TGCAGTGCTAGAAATTTACTAGCGGGATCCTACGAGCAGTACTTC
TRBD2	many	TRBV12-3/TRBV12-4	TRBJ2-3	CASSPTSGGGDTQYF	TGTGCCAGCAGCCCGACTAGCGGGGGGGGAGATACGCAGTATTTT
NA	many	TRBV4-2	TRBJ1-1	CASSQVVAGNTEAFF	TGTGCCAGCAGCCAAGTAGTCGCCGGGAACACTGAAGCTTTCTTT
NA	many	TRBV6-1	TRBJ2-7	CASSPGQTLYEQYF	TGTGCCAGCAGTCCCGGCCAGACGCTTTACGAGCAGTACTTC
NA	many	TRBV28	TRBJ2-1	CANSGSSANEQFF	TGTGCCAATAGCGGCTCTTCTGCCAATGAGCAGTTCTTC
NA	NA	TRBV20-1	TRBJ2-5	CSARQWASSSGETQYF	TGCAGTGCTCGCCAATGGGCTAGCTCGAGCGGGGAGACCCAGTACTTC
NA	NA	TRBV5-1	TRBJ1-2	CASSLWGGTNYGYTF	TGCGCCAGCAGCCTTTGGGGAGGGACTAACTATGGCTACACCTTC
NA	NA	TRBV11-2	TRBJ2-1	CAGSLNYEQFF	TGTGCCGGCAGCTTAAATTATGAGCAGTTCTTC
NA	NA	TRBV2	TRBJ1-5	CASSEAARDNQPQHF	TGTGCCAGCAGTGAGGCAGCGAGGGACAATCAGCCCCAGCATTTT
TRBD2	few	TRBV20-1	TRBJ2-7	CSAFRTTSGSLSSYEQYF	TGCAGTGCTTTCCGGACAACTAGCGGGAGCCTCAGCTCCTACGAGCAGTACTTC
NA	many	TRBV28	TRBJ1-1	CASRDQGQNTEAFF	TGTGCCAGCAGGGATCAGGGCCAGAACACTGAAGCTTTCTTT
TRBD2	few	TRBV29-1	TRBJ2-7	CSVESREGYEQYF	TGCAGCGTTGAGTCGCGGGAGGGTTACGAGCAGTACTTC
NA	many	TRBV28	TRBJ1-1	CASSPPWGGRTEAFF	TGTGCCAGCAGTCCCCCCTGGGGAGGGCGGACTGAAGCTTTCTTT
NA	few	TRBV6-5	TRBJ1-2	CASSYRPTGRGYTF	TGTGCCAGCAGTTACCGCCCGACGGGTCGCGGCTACACCTTC
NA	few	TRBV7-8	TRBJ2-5	CASSLMSQQETQYF	TGTGCCAGCAGCTTAATGAGTCAACAAGAGACCCAGTACTTC
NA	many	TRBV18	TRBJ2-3	CASSPPLDRPDTQYF	TGTGCCAGCTCACCACCCCTGGACCGCCCGGATACGCAGTATTTT
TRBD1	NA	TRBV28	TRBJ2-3	CASTSQGTTDTQYF	TGTGCCAGCACCTCACAGGGGACCACAGATACGCAGTATTTT
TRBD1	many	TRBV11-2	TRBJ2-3	CASSSGTGWTDTQYF	TGTGCCAGCAGCTCCGGGACAGGGTGGACAGATACGCAGTATTTT
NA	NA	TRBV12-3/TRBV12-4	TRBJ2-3	CASSLIVGDTQYF	TGTGCCAGCAGTTTAATCGTCGGGGATACGCAGTATTTT
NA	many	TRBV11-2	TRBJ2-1	CASSTEPGSGRRSSYNEQFF	TGTGCCAGCAGCACCGAACCCGGTTCGGGGCGGAGGAGCTCCTACAATGAGCAGTTCTTC
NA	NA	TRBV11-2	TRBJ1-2	CASSFSGVVTPDGYTF	TGTGCCAGCAGCTTCTCAGGGGTGGTTACCCCAGATGGCTACACCTTC
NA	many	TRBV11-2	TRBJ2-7	CASSLEAGSYEQYF	TGTGCCAGCAGCTTAGAAGCCGGCTCCTACGAGCAGTACTTC
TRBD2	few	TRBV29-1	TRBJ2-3	CSVSLAGGRDTQYF	TGCAGCGTTTCTCTAGCGGGAGGAAGGGATACGCAGTATTTT
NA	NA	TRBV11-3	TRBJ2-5	CASSLEALGTQYF	TGTGCCAGCAGCTTAGAGGCCTTGGGGACCCAGTACTTC
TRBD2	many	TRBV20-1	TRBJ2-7	CSARGRGGTSGKSYEQYF	TGCAGTGCTAGAGGTCGAGGAGGGACTAGCGGAAAATCCTACGAGCAGTACTTC
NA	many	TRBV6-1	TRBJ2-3	CASSEGINTQYF	TGTGCCAGCAGTGAAGGGATTAATACGCAGTATTTT
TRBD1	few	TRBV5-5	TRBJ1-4	CASSPTGANEKLFF	TGTGCCAGCAGCCCAACAGGGGCTAATGAAAAACTGTTTTTT
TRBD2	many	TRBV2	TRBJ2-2	CASSFPKTSGSIGELFF	TGTGCCAGCAGTTTCCCTAAGACTAGCGGGAGTATCGGGGAGCTGTTTTTT
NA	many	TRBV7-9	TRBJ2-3	CASSQRYTDTQYF	TGTGCCAGCAGCCAAAGGTACACAGATACGCAGTATTTT
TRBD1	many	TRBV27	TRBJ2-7	CASSRTGGNSYEQYF	TGTGCCAGCAGTAGGACAGGGGGAAACTCCTACGAGCAGTACTTC
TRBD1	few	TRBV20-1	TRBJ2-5	CSARGTGPQETQYF	TGCAGTGCCAGAGGGACAGGACCCCAAGAGACCCAGTACTTC